One sample yielded the 13 T cell receptor beta chains listed below, sequenced in a study of CD8+ T cells in alopecia areata. cDNA prepared by RNA extraction and subsequent reverse transcription served as the template for sequencing. Profiled with immunoSEQ multiplex PCR; TCRdb holds only in-frame clones, not every one. The sample comprises 120,000 or so clones, around two fifths of which are singletons, and approximately 3% rests with the top ten. The sample consisted of CD4+ T cells sorted from blood. The receptors shown here come from a human donor with alopecia areata.

The V call is TRBV29-1, the J call TRBJ1-2, with D tentatively TRBD1 (5 bases). The CDR3 sequence is 13 residues long. The germline gives CDR1 SQVTM, CDR2 ANQGSEA. Trimming took 4 bases from V and 4 from J, leaving 13 bases between them. In DNA, the CDR3 is TGCAGCGTTGTCCCCAGGGCGGGCTATGGCTACACCTTC. Amino acids: CSVVPRAGYGYTF.

This clone appeared a single time. The J gene is TRBJ1-2, the V gene TRBV30, with a tentative D call TRBD1 (5 bases). Germline V gene data show CDR1 as GTSNPN and CDR2 as SVGIG (reference sequence). CDR3 length: 13 amino acids. The ends were cut back, 1 base at V and 13 bases at J, with 19 bases in the middle. The CDR3 DNA reads TGTGCCTGGAGTGCCGTCGCAGGGAGGTTGGGCACCTTC. Amino acid sequence: CAWSAVAGRLGTF.

V is TRBV29-1 and J is TRBJ1-2; tentatively, D is TRBD1 (5 bases). The CDR3 consists of 13 residues. The ends were cut back, 3 bases at V and 1 base at J, with 9 bases in the middle. Germline loops: CDR1 SQVTM, CDR2 ANQGSEA. CDR3 in amino acids: CSVDLDNNYGYTF. The CDR3 coding sequence is TGCAGCGTTGATCTGGACAATAACTATGGCTACACCTTC.

This chain connects TRBV14 to TRBJ1-6; TRBD1 aligns across 8 bases. This CDR3 is built from 17 residues. The junction had 7 bases not matched to a gene; V was cut back by 4 bases and J by 2 bases. Per the germline V gene, CDR1 is SGHDN and CDR2 is FVKESK. The CDR3 coding sequence is TGTGCCAGCAGCCGCCTGGACAGGGCCACCTATAATTCACCCCTCCACTTT. Protein product: CASSRLDRATYNSPLHF.

This clone was observed a handful of times. The chain recombines TRBV29-1 with TRBJ2-7; TRBD1 agrees at 9 bases. The germline V gene encodes CDR1 SQVTM and CDR2 ANQGSEA. The length of the CDR3 is 15 residues. V was pared by 1 base and J by 7 bases, with 11 bases of the junction left unmatched. The CDR3 DNA reads TGCAGCGTTGAAGGTTGGGACAGGGCGATTCGGGAGCAGTACTTC. Translated: CSVEGWDRAIREQYF.

This clone was counted only a few times. V is TRBV18 and J is TRBJ1-1; no clear D. Per germline, CDR1 KGHSH and CDR2 LQKENI. The V end was cut by 1 base, the J end by 2 bases, with 11 bases between. This CDR3 comprises 15 residues. CDR3 nucleotides: TGTGCCAGCTCACCACGTAATCAGGCTAACACTGAAGCTTTCTTT. Translated, it gives CASSPRNQANTEAFF.

This chain uses TRBV2 with TRBJ2-2, with a weak D call TRBD2 (7 bases). Trimming took off 5 bases at V and 7 bases at J, with 11 bases between the two ends. CDR1 and CDR2 from the germline V gene are SNHLY and FYNNEI. The CDR3 has 13 amino acids. Here the CDR3 reads CASSHREGGELFF. The CDR3 nucleotides are TGTGCCAGCAGTCACAGGGAGGGCGGGGAGCTGTTTTTT.

CDR3 residues: CASSVGQGTGELFF. The CDR3 DNA follows: TGTGCCAGCAGCGTAGGACAGGGAACCGGGGAGCTGTTTTTT. The gene calls are TRBV9 and TRBJ2-2; 7 positions agree with TRBD1. In germline, CDR1 is SGDLS, CDR2 YYNGEE. The V and J ends lost 0 bases and 5 bases, in that order; junction bases with no gene match: 1. The CDR3 length is 14 residues.

V gene TRBV29-1 combines with J gene TRBJ1-1; D call uncertain. CDR1 SQVTM and CDR2 ANQGSEA come from the germline V gene. V was pared by 7 bases and J by 4 bases, with 10 bases between. CDR3 length: 11 amino acids. CDR3: CSAPSRTEAFF. CDR3 nucleotide sequence: TGCAGCGCCCCCAGCCGCACTGAAGCTTTCTTT.

V gene TRBV27 combines with J gene TRBJ2-1, with TRBD2 matching 10 bases. V gave up 5 bases and J gave up 4 bases; unmatched junction bases: 8. The germline V gene has CDR1 MNHEY and CDR2 SMNVEV (reference sequence). CDR3 length equals 16 residues. The DNA for the CDR3 is TGTGCCAGCAGTCCCCGAGCGGGAGGGCCTTACAATGAGCAGTTCTTC. Translated: CASSPRAGGPYNEQFF.

V is TRBV28 and J is TRBJ2-5, with TRBD1 identical over 7 bases. The CDR3 totals 15 residues. CDR1 is MDHEN, CDR2 SYDVKM, per germline. The ends lost 3 bases at V and 3 bases at J; junction bases unmatched: 7. The CDR3 DNA follows: TGTGCCAGCAGTTTCCGCTTTGGGACAGAAGAGACCCAGTACTTC. It codes for CASSFRFGTEETQYF.

This clone appeared a few times. This sequence joins TRBV30 and TRBJ1-2; TRBD1 aligns across 7 bases. This CDR3 contains 14 residues. Germline V gene sequence: CDR1 GTSNPN, CDR2 SVGIG (reference sequence). V shed 4 bases and J 0 bases; nucleotides not matched to a gene: 5. Here the CDR3 reads CAWTQGGTNYGYTF. As DNA, the CDR3 is TGTGCCTGGACGCAGGGGGGAACTAACTATGGCTACACCTTC.

This CDR3 is CASTVPLLAGARGNEQFF. The DNA for the CDR3 is TGCGCCAGCACCGTCCCTTTACTAGCGGGAGCCCGGGGCAATGAGCAGTTCTTC. The V and J genes are TRBV5-1 and TRBJ2-1; 11 bases agree with TRBD2. The CDR3 spans 18 residues. The germline gives CDR1 SGHRS, CDR2 YFSETQ. V trimming: 6 bases; J trimming: 6 bases; junction bases outside the gene matches: 17.